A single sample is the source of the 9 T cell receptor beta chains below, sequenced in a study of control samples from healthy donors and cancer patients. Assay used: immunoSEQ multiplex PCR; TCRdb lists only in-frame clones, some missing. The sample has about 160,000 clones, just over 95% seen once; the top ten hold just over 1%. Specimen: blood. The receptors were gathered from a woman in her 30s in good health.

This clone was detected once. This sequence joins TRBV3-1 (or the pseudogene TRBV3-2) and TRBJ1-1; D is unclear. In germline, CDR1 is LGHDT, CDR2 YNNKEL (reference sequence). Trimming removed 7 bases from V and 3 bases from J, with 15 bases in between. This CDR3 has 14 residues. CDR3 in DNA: TGTGCCAGCACCTTAGTTCAAGGCGACACTGAAGCTTTCTTT. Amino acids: CASTLVQGDTEAFF.

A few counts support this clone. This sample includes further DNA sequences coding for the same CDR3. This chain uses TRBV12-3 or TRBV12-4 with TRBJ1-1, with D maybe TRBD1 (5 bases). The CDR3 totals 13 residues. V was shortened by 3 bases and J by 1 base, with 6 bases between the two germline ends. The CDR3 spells CASSLGGNTEAFF. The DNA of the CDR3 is TGTGCCAGCAGTTTGGGGGGGAACACTGAAGCTTTCTTT.

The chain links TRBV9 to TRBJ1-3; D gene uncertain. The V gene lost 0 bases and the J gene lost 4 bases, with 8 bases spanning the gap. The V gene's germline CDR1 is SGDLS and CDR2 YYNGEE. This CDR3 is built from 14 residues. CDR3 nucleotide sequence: TGTGCCAGCAGCGTAGCCGGCGGAGGAAACACCATATATTTT. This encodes CASSVAGGGNTIYF.

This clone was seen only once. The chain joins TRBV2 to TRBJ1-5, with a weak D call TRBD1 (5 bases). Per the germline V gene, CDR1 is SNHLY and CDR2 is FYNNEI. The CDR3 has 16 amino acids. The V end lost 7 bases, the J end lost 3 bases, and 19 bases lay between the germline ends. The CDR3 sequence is CASTEAGGTPNQPQHF. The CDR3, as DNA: TGTGCCAGCACCGAAGCGGGAGGGACCCCCAATCAGCCCCAGCATTTT.

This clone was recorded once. The CDR3 protein is CSVAPSTAGVHYGYTF. The CDR3 DNA is TGCAGCGTTGCCCCATCGACAGCGGGCGTGCACTATGGCTACACCTTC. V is TRBV29-1 and J is TRBJ1-2; tentatively, D is TRBD1 (5 bases). The CDR3 spans 16 residues. Germline V CDR1 and CDR2: SQVTM, ANQGSEA. V gave up 4 bases and J gave up 3 bases, with 21 bases separating them.

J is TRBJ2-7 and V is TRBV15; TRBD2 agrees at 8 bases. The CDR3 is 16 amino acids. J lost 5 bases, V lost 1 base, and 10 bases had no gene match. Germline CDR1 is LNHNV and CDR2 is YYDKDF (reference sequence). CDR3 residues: CATSRVAGGKRDEQYF. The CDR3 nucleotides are TGTGCCACCAGCAGAGTGGCGGGAGGAAAACGGGACGAGCAGTACTTC.

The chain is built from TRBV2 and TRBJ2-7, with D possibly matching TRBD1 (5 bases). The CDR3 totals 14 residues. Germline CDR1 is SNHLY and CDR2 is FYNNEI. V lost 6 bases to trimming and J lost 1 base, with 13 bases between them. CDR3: CASRPRQTSYEQYF. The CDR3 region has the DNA TGTGCCAGCAGACCGAGACAGACGTCCTACGAGCAGTACTTC.

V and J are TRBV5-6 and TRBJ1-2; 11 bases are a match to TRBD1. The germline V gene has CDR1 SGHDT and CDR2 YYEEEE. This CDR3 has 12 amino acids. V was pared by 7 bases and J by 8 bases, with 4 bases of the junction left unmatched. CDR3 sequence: CASGQGAFGYTF. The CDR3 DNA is TGTGCCAGCGGACAGGGGGCGTTCGGCTACACCTTC.

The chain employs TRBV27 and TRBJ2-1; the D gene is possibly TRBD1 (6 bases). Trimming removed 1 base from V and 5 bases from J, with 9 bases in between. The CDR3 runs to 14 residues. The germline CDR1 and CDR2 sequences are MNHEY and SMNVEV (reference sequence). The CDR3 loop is CASSLYGGHNEQFF. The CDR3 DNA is TGTGCCAGCAGTTTATATGGGGGCCACAATGAGCAGTTCTTC.